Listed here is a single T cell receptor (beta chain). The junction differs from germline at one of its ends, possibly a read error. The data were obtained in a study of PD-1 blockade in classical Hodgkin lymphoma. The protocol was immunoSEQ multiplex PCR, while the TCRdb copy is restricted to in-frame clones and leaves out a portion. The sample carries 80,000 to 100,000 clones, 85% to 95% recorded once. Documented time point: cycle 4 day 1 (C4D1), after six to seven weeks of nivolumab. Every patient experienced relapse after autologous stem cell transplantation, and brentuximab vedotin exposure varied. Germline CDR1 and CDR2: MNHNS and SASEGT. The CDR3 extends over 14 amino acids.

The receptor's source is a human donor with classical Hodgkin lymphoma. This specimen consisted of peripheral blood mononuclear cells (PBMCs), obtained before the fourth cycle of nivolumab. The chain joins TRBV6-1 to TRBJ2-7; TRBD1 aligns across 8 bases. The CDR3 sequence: CASRSFRGPYKQYF. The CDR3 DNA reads TGTGCCAGCAGGAGCTTCAGGGGGCCCTACAAGCAGTACTTC.